These 20 T cell receptor beta chains share one sample of origin, sequenced in a study of CD8 T cells in ankylosing spondylitis. TCRdb analysed the 5' RACE reads with MiXCR anew, one entry per CDR3 protein. Of 130,000 or so distinct CDR3 sequences detected, over 6% appear once; the ten largest clones hold over 9%. The sample was blood, either unsorted or a sorted T cell fraction (not recorded which). The receptors derive from a male donor with ankylosing spondylitis or in good health (not recorded which).

At least ten counts were recorded for this clonotype. This chain joins TRBV5-1 and TRBJ1-1, with D tentatively TRBD1 (6 bases). V gave up 8 bases and J gave up 5 bases, with 16 bases separating them. Germline CDR1 reads SGHRS; CDR2 reads YFSETQ. The CDR3 extends over 13 amino acids. The CDR3 DNA reads as TGCGCCAGTAATGCGGGGGGCAGGACTGAAGCTTTCTTT. Translation: CASNAGGRTEAFF.

This clonotype has ten or more counts. This chain connects TRBV29-1 to TRBJ2-7; 7 positions match TRBD1. Trimming removed 0 bases from V and 0 bases from J; junction bases left unmatched: 5. Germline V gene lookup returns CDR1 SQVTM and CDR2 ANQGSEA. The CDR3 is 15 residues long. The CDR3 is CSVEEKGDSSYEQYF. The CDR3, as DNA: TGCAGCGTTGAAGAGAAGGGGGACAGCTCCTACGAGCAGTACTTC.

In this sample, this clonotype turned up many times. The rearrangement joins TRBV5-1 to TRBJ2-7; 7 nucleotides line up with TRBD2. V lost 0 bases to trimming and J lost 0 bases; unmatched junction nucleotides: 3. The CDR3 has 15 residues. Germline loops: CDR1 SGHRS, CDR2 YFSETQ. The CDR3 bases are TGCGCCAGCAGCTTGGACGGGAGGCCCTCCTACGAGCAGTACTTC. This translates into CASSLDGRPSYEQYF.

With regard to this clonotype: A read error may be the cause here, since a much bigger clone is one base away. The chain couples TRBV6-5 to TRBJ2-7; tentative D call: TRBD1 (5 bases). Germline V gives CDR1 MNHEY, CDR2 SVGAGI. This CDR3 has 13 residues. This CDR3 reads CASGYSTDYEQYF. CDR3 DNA sequence: TGTGCCAGCGGTTACTCGACAGATTACGAGCAGTACTTC.

This clonotype was picked up many times. The V and J genes are TRBV7-2 and TRBJ1-1; TRBD1 aligns across 9 bases. This CDR3 has 15 residues. The germline CDR1 and CDR2 sequences are SGHTA and FQGNSA. V trimming: 5 bases; J trimming: 0 bases; junction bases outside the gene matches: 4. The CDR3: CASSMGQGMNTEAFF. CDR3 bases: TGTGCCAGCAGCATGGGACAGGGCATGAACACTGAAGCTTTCTTT.

This clonotype was seen at least ten times. V is TRBV18 and J is TRBJ1-5; no firm D call. V was shortened by 4 bases and J by 6 bases, with 16 bases between the two germline ends. The CDR3 spans 15 residues. CDR1 KGHSH and CDR2 LQKENI come from the germline V gene. The CDR3 reads CASSLGEGISQPQHF. CDR3 in DNA: TGTGCCAGCTCACTCGGAGAGGGAATAAGTCAGCCCCAGCATTTT.

The chain combines TRBV20-1 with TRBJ1-5; D call uncertain. This CDR3 spans 17 amino acids. Looked up from germline, CDR1 is DFQATT and CDR2 is SNEGSKA (reference sequence). V shed 6 bases and J shed 0 bases, with 21 bases lying between them. CDR3 sequence (DNA): TGCAGTGCCCCTCCAGGCATCTTTGGGTATAGCAATCAGCCCCAGCATTTT. Amino acids: CSAPPGIFGYSNQPQHF.

This clonotype has at least ten counts. The chain has TRBV11-1 and TRBJ2-3; TRBD1 matches at 9 bases. V lost 1 base to trimming and J lost 0 bases; unmatched junction nucleotides: 8. CDR1 is SGHAT, CDR2 FQDESV, per germline (reference sequence). The CDR3 is 18 amino acids. CDR3 DNA sequence: TGTGCCAGCAGCTTAGGCGGGAACAGGGGGCTTAGCACAGATACGCAGTATTTT. It translates to CASSLGGNRGLSTDTQYF.

This clonotype was detected ten times or more. The chain uses TRBV9 and TRBJ2-3, with D perhaps being TRBD1 or TRBD2 (5 bases each). The CDR3 loop spans 14 amino acids. Germline CDR1 and CDR2: SGDLS and YYNGEE. V was clipped by 0 bases and J by 2 bases, with 7 bases between them. CDR3 sequence (DNA): TGTGCCAGCAGCGTAGGAGGGGACACAGATACGCAGTATTTT. It specifies CASSVGGDTDTQYF.

The chain carries TRBV28 and TRBJ2-3, with TRBD1 identical over 10 bases. V shed 6 bases and J 4 bases; nucleotides not matched to a gene: 13. The CDR3 has 17 amino acids. Looked up from germline, CDR1 is MDHEN and CDR2 is SYDVKM. CDR3 region: CASRSLGTGVFADTQYF. As DNA, the CDR3 is TGTGCCAGCAGATCACTAGGGACAGGGGTTTTCGCAGATACGCAGTATTTT. Drawing the rest from reference TRBV28 and TRBJ2-3, the complete variable domain is DVKVTQSSRYLVKRTGEKVFLECVQDMDHENMFWYRQDPGLGLRLIYFSYDVKMKEKGDIPEGYSVSREKKERFSLILESASTNQTSMYLCASRSLGTGVFADTQYFGPGTRLTVL.

The table lists this clonotype with many counts. This rearrangement joins TRBV7-2 to TRBJ2-5, with unresolved D. Trimming left V 3 bases short and J 5 bases short, with 10 bases between. Germline-derived CDR1 and CDR2 are SGHTA and FQGNSA. CDR3 length equals 13 residues. CDR3 nucleotides: TGTGCCAGCAGCTTTGAAAGAAGGGAGACCCAGTACTTC. It encodes CASSFERRETQYF.

This clonotype showed up many times. CDR3 protein: CASSPSWGGSNQPQHF. The CDR3 DNA sequence: TGTGCCAGCAGCCCTTCGTGGGGGGGGAGCAATCAGCCCCAGCATTTT. The chain is built from TRBV3-1 and TRBJ1-5; D possibly corresponds to TRBD1 (5 bases). The germline V gene encodes CDR1 LGHDT and CDR2 YNNKEL (reference sequence). This CDR3 contains 16 residues. Between the trimmed V and J ends, which lost 4 bases and 1 base, there was a span of 14 bases.

The V call is TRBV29-1, the J call TRBJ1-2, with 8 bases fitting TRBD1. The CDR3 extends over 13 amino acids. CDR1 is SQVTM and CDR2 is ANQGSEA in the germline V gene. The trim removed 6 bases at V and 5 bases at J, leaving 8 bases unmatched. The CDR3 bases are TGCAGCGTGGGGACAGGACTCGGGTATGGCTACACCTTC. This translates into CSVGTGLGYGYTF.

This clonotype was recorded only once. This chain connects TRBV6-2 or TRBV6-3 to TRBJ1-5, with D possibly TRBD1 on 6 matching bases. Germline V gives CDR1 MNHEY, CDR2 SVGEGT. The CDR3 is 14 amino acids. Between the trimmed V and J ends, which lost 5 bases and 4 bases, there was a span of 12 bases. Here the CDR3 reads CASSPGQSNQPQHF. CDR3 in DNA: TGTGCCAGCAGTCCCGGACAGAGTAATCAGCCCCAGCATTTT.

This clonotype came up many times. This sequence joins TRBV14 and TRBJ2-1; maybe TRBD2 (6 bases). Germline CDR1 SGHDN, CDR2 FVKESK. This CDR3 comprises 15 residues. V shed 1 base and J shed 1 base, with 8 bases lying between them. CDR3 nucleotide sequence: TGTGCCAGCAGCCAAGTCGCGGGATCCTACAATGAGCAGTTCTTC. Translating gives CASSQVAGSYNEQFF.

This clonotype appeared many times. The chain has TRBV20-1 and TRBJ1-5; D not certain. Germline assignment: CDR1 DFQATT and CDR2 SNEGSKA (reference sequence). V gave up 6 bases and J gave up 4 bases, with 16 bases separating them. CDR3 length: 14 amino acids. The DNA of the CDR3 is TGCAGTGCGAACCCGGGCCAGGAAAATCAGCCCCAGCATTTT. Translated: CSANPGQENQPQHF.

This clonotype was seen ten or more times. The chain joins TRBV5-1 to TRBJ2-7, with D maybe TRBD1 (6 bases). This CDR3 is built from 14 residues. The V end lost 4 bases, the J end lost 0 bases, and 11 bases lay between the germline ends. Germline V lookup: CDR1 SGHRS, CDR2 YFSETQ. The CDR3 loop is CASSQQGYSYEQYF. As DNA, the CDR3 is TGCGCCAGCAGCCAACAGGGTTACTCCTACGAGCAGTACTTC.

The sample holds many counts of this clonotype. The gene calls are TRBV7-8 and TRBJ2-6; D gene uncertain. The CDR3 runs 19 residues. V was pared by 2 bases and J by 0 bases, with 17 bases between. Germline V gene lookup returns CDR1 SGHVS and CDR2 FQNEAQ. CDR3 nucleotide sequence: TGTGCCAGCAGCTTATTTCCGTCATATCAAAGCTCTGGGGCCAACGTCCTGACTTTC. This codes for CASSLFPSYQSSGANVLTF.

This clonotype was detected ten times or more. V gene TRBV20-1 combines with J gene TRBJ2-5; 13 bases fit TRBD2. The trim removed 1 base at V and 5 bases at J, leaving 4 bases unmatched. CDR1 and CDR2 (germline): DFQATT, SNEGSKA (reference sequence). This CDR3 is built from 15 residues. The CDR3 nucleotides are TGCAGTGCTAGAGGGGGACTAGCGGGGCGCGAGACCCAGTACTTC. It specifies CSARGGLAGRETQYF.

This clonotype was seen many times. The chain carries TRBV7-2 and TRBJ2-3; either TRBD1 or TRBD2 may supply D (6 bases each). With 2 bases removed from V and 2 bases from J, the gap between germline ends came to 17 bases. There are 17 residues in the CDR3. The germline CDR1 and CDR2 sequences are SGHTA and FQGNSA. This CDR3 is CASSLNGGGLITDTQYF. The CDR3 region has the DNA TGTGCCAGCAGCTTAAATGGAGGGGGTCTGATCACAGATACGCAGTATTTT.